The clone carrying this T cell receptor beta chain has a handful of counts. The sample comes from a study of shared clonotypes between healthy human individuals. The CDR3 extends over 13 amino acids. Trimming removed 1 base from V and 4 bases from J, with 7 bases in between. Germline lookup yields CDR1 SGHVS and CDR2 FQNEAQ. TCRdb's table, derived via immunoSEQ multiplex PCR, lists solely in-frame clones and lacks some. The data contain roughly 1 million clones, about 75% of them singletons. The sequence was obtained from a man aged 18 to 30 in good health. This chain links TRBV7-8 with TRBJ1-1; D remains ambiguous. The sequenced sample was memory CD4+ T cells sorted from blood. The subset here: CD45RA-negative fraction. Here the CDR3 reads CASSLGVATEAFF. The CDR3 nucleotides are TGTGCCAGCAGCTTAGGAGTGGCCACTGAAGCTTTCTTT.